This is a list of T cell receptor beta chains from one sample in a study of OX40 agonist ivuxolimab in advanced cancers. The assay was immunoSEQ multiplex PCR, and TCRdb's table has in-frame clones only and misses some. The table has 65,000 to 100,000 clones, about 86% seen once; the top ten hold 6% to 8.5%. The sequencing here drew on CD4+ or CD8+ T cells sorted from blood, taken in a trial of the OX40 agonist ivuxolimab. The receptors shown here come from an adult with an advanced solid tumor such as melanoma, head and neck, liver or kidney cancer. The CDR3 runs from the conserved cysteine through the conserved F or W. The D gene is left open where the match is weak. Some rows have no size entry. The others give once, few or many, or a class for an expanded clone.

TRBV28	NA	TRBD1	TRBJ1-4	TGTGCCAGCAGCGAGACAGGGATTAATGAAAAACTGTTTTTT	CASSETGINEKLFF
TRBV27	NA	NA	TRBJ1-2	TGTGCCAGCAGTTTAGCCCAGGGATTCTATGGCTACACCTTC	CASSLAQGFYGYTF
TRBV4-2	NA	NA	TRBJ2-3	TGTGCCAGCAGCCAAGGGTGGGATACGCAGTATTTT	CASSQGWDTQYF
TRBV28	NA	TRBD1	TRBJ1-5	TGTGCCAGCAGACAACCGGGACAGGGTTGGAGTCAGCCCCAGCATTTT	CASRQPGQGWSQPQHF
TRBV7-9	few	NA	TRBJ1-1	TGTGCCAGCAGCTACCCCGGGACATCGAACACTGAAGCTTTCTTT	CASSYPGTSNTEAFF
TRBV21-1	NA	NA	TRBJ2-5	TGTGCCAGCAGCAAAGAGGGCGGGACAGTAGGCCAAGAGACCCAGTACTTC	CASSKEGGTVGQETQYF
TRBV5-1	NA	NA	TRBJ2-7	TGCGCCAGCAGCCCGGGGTCAGTCGACTACGAGCAGTACTTC	CASSPGSVDYEQYF
TRBV30	once	TRBD2	TRBJ2-3	TGTGCCTGGACCCCTGGACTAGCGGGCAGCACAGATACGCAGTATTTT	CAWTPGLAGSTDTQYF
TRBV10-3	once	NA	TRBJ1-1	TGTGCCATCAGTGATTGGGACGACGACACTGAAGCTTTCTTT	CAISDWDDDTEAFF
TRBV5-1	few	TRBD2	TRBJ2-5	TGCGCCAGCAGCTTTAGCGGGGGGCGCCAAGAGACCCAGTACTTC	CASSFSGGRQETQYF
TRBV6-1	NA	TRBD1	TRBJ1-2	TGTGCCAGCACCCCATCGAGGGGACAGGGCTATGGCTACACCTTC	CASTPSRGQGYGYTF
TRBV27	NA	NA	TRBJ2-1	TGTGCCGCGGGGAACCAACTACCTGAGCAGTTCTTC	CAAGNQLPEQFF
TRBV2	few	NA	TRBJ1-5	TGTGCCAGCAATTGGGGGAGCAATCAGCCCCAGCATTTT	CASNWGSNQPQHF
TRBV7-9	NA	NA	TRBJ1-1	TGTGCCAGCAGCTCACTAAGGACCCTGAACACTGAAGCTTTCTTT	CASSSLRTLNTEAFF
TRBV7-8	NA	TRBD1	TRBJ1-5	TGTGCCAGCAGCTTAAAGGGACAGCTCCCCTTCCAGCATTTT	CASSLKGQLPFQHF
TRBV1	NA	NA	TRBJ2-3	TGCACCAGCAGCCAAGATTGGCGAGCAACTAGCACAGATACGCAGTATTTT	CTSSQDWRATSTDTQYF
TRBV23-1	NA	TRBD1	TRBJ1-4	TGCGCCAGCAGTCAATGTGGGCAGGGGGATGAAAAACTGTTTTTT	CASSQCGQGDEKLFF
TRBV11-2	NA	NA	TRBJ1-4	TGTGCCAGCAGCTGGTATGAAAAACTGTTTTTT	CASSWYEKLFF
TRBV5-1	NA	NA	TRBJ2-5	TGCGCCAGCAGCATAATGACGGGGAACGGCCAGTACTTC	CASSIMTGNGQYF
TRBV28	NA	TRBD1	TRBJ1-2	TGTGCCAGCAGACTTACCGGGACAGGGACCGGCTACACCTTC	CASRLTGTGTGYTF
TRBV10-3	few	NA	TRBJ1-2	TGTGCCATCAGTGAGGGAAGGAAGAGTAACTATGGCTACACCTTC	CAISEGRKSNYGYTF
TRBV28	NA	NA	TRBJ2-7	TGTGCCAGCGGTGCTCTCTCCTACGAGCAGTACTTC	CASGALSYEQYF
TRBV25-1	NA	TRBD1	TRBJ1-2	TGTGCCAGCAGTGATAAGGACAGGACGAACCTATATGGCTACACCTTC	CASSDKDRTNLYGYTF
TRBV2	NA	NA	TRBJ1-5	TGTGCCAGCAGTGAAGCAGGAGGGGACGGGCAGCCCCAGCATTTT	CASSEAGGDGQPQHF
TRBV2	NA	TRBD2	TRBJ2-3	TGTGCCAGCAGCGCGGGACTAGCGGCCCTTAAAGATACGCAGTATTTT	CASSAGLAALKDTQYF
TRBV7-9	NA	NA	TRBJ2-1	TGTGCCAGCAGCGGACTTTCCAATGAGCAGTTCTTC	CASSGLSNEQFF